This T cell receptor (beta chain) was captured in a study of cytomegalovirus exposure and HLA in healthy donors. Study results and limitations: Reports indicate that TCR beta sequences accurately predicted the HLA-A and HLA-B alleles of most subjects. TRBV6-2, TRBV6-3 and some other V segments were excluded as indistinguishable. Rare sequences made up most TCRs, while some public TCRs were found in many donors.

In the PCR, 60 Vbeta and 13 Jbeta primers were used. This table comes from immunoSEQ multiplex PCR, and its TCRdb copy is limited to in-frame clones, with some not included. This repertoire comprises 40,000 or so clones; its ten largest clones make up 7% to 8.5%. The CDR3 loop spans 13 amino acids. Trimming cost V 6 bases and J 12 bases; bases outside gene matches: 8. From germline, CDR1 is MNHNY and CDR2 SVGAGI (reference sequence). As regards this clone: What it binds is not known.

The specimen sequenced was PBMCs. This receptor was taken from a male donor in good health and CMV-seronegative. The chain is built from TRBV6-6 and TRBJ1-4, with TRBD1 matching over 9 bases. The CDR3: CASRGTGLGELFF. CDR3 sequence (DNA): TGTGCCAGCAGAGGGACAGGGCTTGGCGAACTGTTTTTT.